This T cell receptor (beta chain) was sequenced during a study of blood T cell repertoires in COVID-19. At the level of the study: Some COVID-19 samples were acute and others convalescent; all came from the United States, Italy and Spain. The analysed material was cDNA or gDNA that came from T cells, B-cell-depleted T cells, or PBMCs.

The count of this clone is one. Clones were read by immunoSEQ multiplex PCR, and TCRdb kept only the in-frame ones, dropping some. The data contain approximately 380,000 clones, around 85% of them singletons. The germline gives CDR1 SGDLS, CDR2 YYNGEE. The V gene end was trimmed by 3 bases and the J gene end by 4 bases; junction bases not matched to a gene: 6. This CDR3 comprises 15 residues. V usage is TRBV9 and J usage is TRBJ2-7; 11 nucleotides agree with TRBD2. This sequence was found in a woman aged 18 to 35 with acute or convalescent COVID-19. The sequencing sample was made of peripheral blood. The CDR3 DNA sequence: TGTGCCAGCAGCGCCACCGGGACTAGCGGTTACGAGCAGTACTTC. This gives the protein CASSATGTSGYEQYF.